This entry lists 10 T cell receptor beta chains sequenced from one sample in a study of OX40 agonist ivuxolimab in advanced cancers. Using immunoSEQ multiplex PCR, the repertoire was profiled, and TCRdb retains in-frame clones only, with some absent. Of about 48,000 clones in the sample, about 88% are singletons; the top ten hold about 56%. Sequenced here: CD4+ or CD8+ T cells sorted from blood, sampled in a trial of the OX40 agonist ivuxolimab. The receptors were gathered from an adult with an advanced solid tumor such as melanoma, head and neck, liver or kidney cancer.

V usage is TRBV2 and J usage is TRBJ2-5, with a weak D call TRBD2 (6 bases). Germline CDR1 reads SNHLY; CDR2 reads FYNNEI. The CDR3 is 14 residues long. Trimming left V 3 bases short and J 5 bases short, with 13 bases between. This CDR3 reads CASSDRSRGETQYF. The CDR3 DNA follows: TGTGCCAGCAGTGACAGATCCCGGGGGGAGACCCAGTACTTC.

The genes are TRBV23-1 and TRBJ1-2; 7 bases are a match to TRBD1. TRBV23-1 counts as an open reading frame of uncertain function. V dropped 1 base and J dropped 0; count of bases not matched to a gene: 14. The CDR3 has 19 residues. The CDR3 protein is CASSQFWGTENIANYGYTF. CDR3 sequence (DNA): TGCGCCAGCAGTCAATTTTGGGGGACAGAAAATATAGCTAACTATGGCTACACCTTC.

V usage is TRBV6-5 and J usage is TRBJ2-7, with 9 nucleotides matching TRBD1. CDR1 is MNHEY and CDR2 is SVGAGI in the germline V gene. Trimming at V came to 6 bases and at J to 1 base, leaving 4 bases not matched to a gene. The CDR3 is made up of 14 amino acids. The CDR3 loop reads CASRSGTGSYEQYF. The CDR3 bases are TGTGCCAGCAGGTCCGGGACAGGGTCCTACGAGCAGTACTTC.

The genes are TRBV5-1 and TRBJ1-2; 9 nucleotides agree with TRBD1. This CDR3 has 15 residues. V shed 3 bases, J shed 0 bases, and the junction held 3 bases outside the gene matches. Germline CDR1 and CDR2: SGHRS and YFSETQ. The CDR3 loop is CASSYWTGANYGYTF. DNA of the CDR3: TGCGCCAGCAGCTATTGGACAGGGGCTAACTATGGCTACACCTTC.

The chain recombines TRBV9 with TRBJ2-7, with TRBD2 matching 8 bases. With 3 bases clipped from V and 6 bases from J, the junction kept 8 bases outside the gene matches. Germline V lookup: CDR1 SGDLS, CDR2 YYNGEE. CDR3 size: 14 residues. DNA for the CDR3: TGTGCCAGCAGCGCCCAAATAGCGGGAAGCGAGCAGTACTTC. Translated, it gives CASSAQIAGSEQYF.

The genes are TRBV2 and TRBJ2-3, with 8 bases identical to TRBD1. CDR3 length equals 16 residues. The V segment lost 6 bases and the J segment 2 bases; nucleotides outside the gene matches: 10. Germline V lookup: CDR1 SNHLY, CDR2 FYNNEI. CDR3 DNA: TGTGCCAGCAGCCCGGACAGGGAATCCCCCACAGATACGCAGTATTTT. This gives the protein CASSPDRESPTDTQYF.

This clone came up once. The rearrangement joins TRBV6-5 to TRBJ2-7; D remains ambiguous. Germline values: CDR1 MNHEY, CDR2 SVGAGI. This CDR3 spans 13 amino acids. V lost 2 bases to trimming and J lost 2 bases, with 7 bases between them. CDR3 DNA: TGTGCCAGCAGTTACACGAACCCCTACGAGCAGTACTTC. This sequence encodes CASSYTNPYEQYF.

The table lists this clone with a few counts. The chain links TRBV27 to TRBJ1-3; unclear D gene. CDR3 length: 14 amino acids. V lost 4 bases to trimming and J lost 6 bases, with 13 bases between them. CDR1 MNHEY and CDR2 SMNVEV come from the germline V gene (reference sequence). The CDR3 bases are TGTGCCAGCAGTTCTGCGGGAAATGTAAACACCATATATTTT. It specifies CASSSAGNVNTIYF.

The rearrangement uses TRBV30 and TRBJ1-1; no reliable D call. V lost 1 base, J lost 3 bases, and 6 bases lay in between. Germline CDR1 and CDR2: GTSNPN and SVGIG (reference sequence). The CDR3 covers 12 residues. The CDR3 loop is CAWSAGYTEAFF. In DNA, the CDR3 is TGTGCCTGGAGTGCCGGTTACACTGAAGCTTTCTTT.

This CDR3 reads CASSPILLRNQPQHF. In DNA form, the CDR3 reads TGTGCCAGCAGTCCTATCTTACTGAGGAATCAGCCCCAGCATTTT. This chain links TRBV28 with TRBJ1-5; unclear D gene. CDR3 length: 15 residues. V dropped 5 bases and J dropped 4 bases, with 15 bases sitting between them. Per germline, CDR1 MDHEN and CDR2 SYDVKM.